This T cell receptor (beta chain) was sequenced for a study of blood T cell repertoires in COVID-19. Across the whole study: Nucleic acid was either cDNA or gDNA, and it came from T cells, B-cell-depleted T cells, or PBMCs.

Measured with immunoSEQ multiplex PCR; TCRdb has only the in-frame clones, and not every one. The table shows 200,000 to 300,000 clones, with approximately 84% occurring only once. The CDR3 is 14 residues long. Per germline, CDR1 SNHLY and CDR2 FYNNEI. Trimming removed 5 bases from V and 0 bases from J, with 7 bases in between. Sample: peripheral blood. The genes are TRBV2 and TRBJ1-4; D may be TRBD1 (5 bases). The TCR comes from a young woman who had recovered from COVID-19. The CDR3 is CASSRQSTNEKLFF. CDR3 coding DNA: TGTGCCAGCAGTAGACAGTCAACTAATGAAAAACTGTTTTTT.